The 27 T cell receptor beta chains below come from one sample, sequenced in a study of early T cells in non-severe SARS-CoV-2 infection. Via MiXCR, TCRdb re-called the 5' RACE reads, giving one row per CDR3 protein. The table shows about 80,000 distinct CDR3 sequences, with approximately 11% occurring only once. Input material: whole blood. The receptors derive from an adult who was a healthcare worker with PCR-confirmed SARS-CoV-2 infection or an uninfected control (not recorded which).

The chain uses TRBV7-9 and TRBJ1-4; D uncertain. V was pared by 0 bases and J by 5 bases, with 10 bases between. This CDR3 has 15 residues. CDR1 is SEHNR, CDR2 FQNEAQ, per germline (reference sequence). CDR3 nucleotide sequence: TGTGCCAGCAGCTTAGCGCCGGGCACCAATGAAAAACTGTTTTTT. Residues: CASSLAPGTNEKLFF.

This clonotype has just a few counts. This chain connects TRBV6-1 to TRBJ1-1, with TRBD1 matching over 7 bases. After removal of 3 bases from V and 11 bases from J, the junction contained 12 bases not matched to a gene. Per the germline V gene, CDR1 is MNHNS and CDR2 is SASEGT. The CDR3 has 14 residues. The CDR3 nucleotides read TGTGCCAGCAGTGATTCAGGCAGGGGGATTGGTGCTTTCTTT. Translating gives CASSDSGRGIGAFF.

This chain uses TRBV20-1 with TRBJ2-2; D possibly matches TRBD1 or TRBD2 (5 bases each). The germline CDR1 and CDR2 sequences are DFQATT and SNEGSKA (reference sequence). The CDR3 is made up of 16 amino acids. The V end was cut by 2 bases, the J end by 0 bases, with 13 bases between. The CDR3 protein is CSARPPGRTNTGELFF. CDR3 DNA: TGCAGTGCTAGACCTCCGGGACGGACGAACACCGGGGAGCTGTTTTTT.

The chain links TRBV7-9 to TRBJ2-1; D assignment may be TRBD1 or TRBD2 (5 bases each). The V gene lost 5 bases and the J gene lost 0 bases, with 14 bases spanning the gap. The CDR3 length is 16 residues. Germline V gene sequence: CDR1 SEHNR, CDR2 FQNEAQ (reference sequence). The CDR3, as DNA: TGTGCCAGCAGCGTAACCGGGACCCTCTCCTACAATGAGCAGTTCTTC. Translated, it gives CASSVTGTLSYNEQFF.

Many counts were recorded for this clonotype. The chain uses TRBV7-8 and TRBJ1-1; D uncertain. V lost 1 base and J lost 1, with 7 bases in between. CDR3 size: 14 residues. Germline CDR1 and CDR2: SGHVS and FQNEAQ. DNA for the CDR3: TGTGCCAGCAGCTTAGTGCAAAAGAACACTGAAGCTTTCTTT. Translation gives CASSLVQKNTEAFF.

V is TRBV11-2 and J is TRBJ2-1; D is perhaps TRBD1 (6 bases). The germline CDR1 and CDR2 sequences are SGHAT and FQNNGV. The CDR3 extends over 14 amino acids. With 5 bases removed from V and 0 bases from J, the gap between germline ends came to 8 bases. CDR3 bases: TGTGCCAGCAGCCCAGGGGTCTCCTACAATGAGCAGTTCTTC. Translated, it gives CASSPGVSYNEQFF.

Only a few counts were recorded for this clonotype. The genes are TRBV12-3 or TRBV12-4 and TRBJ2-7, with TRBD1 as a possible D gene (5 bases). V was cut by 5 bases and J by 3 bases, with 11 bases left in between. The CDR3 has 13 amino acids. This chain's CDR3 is CASSQGLGYEQYF. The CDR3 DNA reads TGTGCCAGCAGTCAGGGCCTGGGCTACGAGCAGTACTTC.

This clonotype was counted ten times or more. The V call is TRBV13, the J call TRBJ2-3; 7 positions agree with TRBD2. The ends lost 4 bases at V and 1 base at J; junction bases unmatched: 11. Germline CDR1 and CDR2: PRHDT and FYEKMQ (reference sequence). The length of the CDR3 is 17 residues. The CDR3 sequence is CASSSHRLARGTDTQYF. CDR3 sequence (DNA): TGTGCCAGCAGCTCCCACCGACTAGCTCGGGGCACAGATACGCAGTATTTT. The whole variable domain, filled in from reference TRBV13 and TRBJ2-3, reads AAGVIQSPRHLIKEKRETATLKCYPIPRHDTVYWYQQGPGQDPQFLISFYEKMQSDKGSIPDRFSAQQFSDYHSELNMSSLELGDSALYFCASSSHRLARGTDTQYFGPGTRLTVL.

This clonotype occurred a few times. As DNA, the CDR3 is TGCAGCGTTGACCGGTACAATGAGCAGTTCTTC. Translating it yields CSVDRYNEQFF. The chain combines TRBV29-1 with TRBJ2-1; D gene ambiguous. Trimming took 3 bases from V and 4 from J, leaving 4 bases between them. The CDR3 runs to 11 residues. The germline V gene has CDR1 SQVTM and CDR2 ANQGSEA.

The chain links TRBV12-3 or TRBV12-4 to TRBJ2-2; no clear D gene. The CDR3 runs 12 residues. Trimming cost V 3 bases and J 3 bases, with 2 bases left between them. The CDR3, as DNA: TGTGCCAGCAGTTTCTACACCGGGGAGCTGTTTTTT. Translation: CASSFYTGELFF.

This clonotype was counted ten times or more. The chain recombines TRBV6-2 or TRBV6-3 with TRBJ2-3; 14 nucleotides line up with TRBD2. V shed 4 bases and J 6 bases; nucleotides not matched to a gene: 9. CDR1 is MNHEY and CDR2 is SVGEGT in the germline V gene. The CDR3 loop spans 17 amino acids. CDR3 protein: CASSSPTSGGAWDTQYF. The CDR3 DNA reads TGTGCCAGCAGTTCCCCGACTAGCGGGGGGGCATGGGATACGCAGTATTTT.

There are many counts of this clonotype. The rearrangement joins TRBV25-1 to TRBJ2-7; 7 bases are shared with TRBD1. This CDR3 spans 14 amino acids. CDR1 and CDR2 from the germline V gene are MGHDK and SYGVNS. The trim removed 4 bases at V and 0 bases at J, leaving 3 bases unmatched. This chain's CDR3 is CASSATGNSYEQYF. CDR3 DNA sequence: TGTGCCAGCAGTGCGACAGGGAACTCCTACGAGCAGTACTTC.

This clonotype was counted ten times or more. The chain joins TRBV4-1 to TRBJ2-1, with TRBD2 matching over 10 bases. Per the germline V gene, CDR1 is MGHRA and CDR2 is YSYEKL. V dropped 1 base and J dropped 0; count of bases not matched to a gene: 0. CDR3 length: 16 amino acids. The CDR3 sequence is CASSQVAGGSYNEQFF. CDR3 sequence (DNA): TGCGCCAGCAGCCAAGTAGCGGGGGGCTCCTACAATGAGCAGTTCTTC.

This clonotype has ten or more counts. Here the CDR3 DNA reads TGTGCCAGCAGCCCCGAGGGGGGGGCGGATGGCTACACCTTC. It encodes CASSPEGGADGYTF. The chain joins TRBV25-1 to TRBJ1-2, with D possibly TRBD1 on 6 matching bases. From germline, CDR1 is MGHDK and CDR2 SYGVNS. Between the trimmed V and J ends, which lost 6 bases and 6 bases, there was a span of 17 bases. The CDR3 has 14 residues.

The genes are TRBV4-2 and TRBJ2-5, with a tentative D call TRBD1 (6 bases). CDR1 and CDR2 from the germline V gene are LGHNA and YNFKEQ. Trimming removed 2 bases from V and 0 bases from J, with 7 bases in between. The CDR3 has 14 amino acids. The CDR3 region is CASSQRDNQETQYF. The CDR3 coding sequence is TGTGCCAGCAGCCAAAGGGACAACCAAGAGACCCAGTACTTC.

This CDR3 is CASSHSYEQYF. CDR3 nucleotides: TGTGCCAGCAGCCACAGTTACGAGCAGTACTTC. The J gene is TRBJ2-7, the V gene TRBV3-1; D gene ambiguous. V lost 3 bases and J lost 4, with 4 bases in between. CDR1 and CDR2 (germline): LGHDT, YNNKEL (reference sequence). The CDR3 runs to 11 residues.

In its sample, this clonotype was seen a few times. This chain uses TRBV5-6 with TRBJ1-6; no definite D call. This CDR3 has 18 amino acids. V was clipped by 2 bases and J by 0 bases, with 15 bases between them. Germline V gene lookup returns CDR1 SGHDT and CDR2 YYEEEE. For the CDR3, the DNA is TGTGCCAGCAGCTTCAGAGGGCTCCTCAGCTCCTATAATTCACCCCTCCACTTT. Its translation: CASSFRGLLSSYNSPLHF.

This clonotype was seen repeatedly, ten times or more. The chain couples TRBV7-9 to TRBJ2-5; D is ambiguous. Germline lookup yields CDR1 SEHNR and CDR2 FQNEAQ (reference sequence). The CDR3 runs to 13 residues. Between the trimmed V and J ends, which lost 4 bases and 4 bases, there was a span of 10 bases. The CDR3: CASSSYSAETQYF. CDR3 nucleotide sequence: TGTGCCAGCAGCTCCTATTCAGCAGAGACCCAGTACTTC.

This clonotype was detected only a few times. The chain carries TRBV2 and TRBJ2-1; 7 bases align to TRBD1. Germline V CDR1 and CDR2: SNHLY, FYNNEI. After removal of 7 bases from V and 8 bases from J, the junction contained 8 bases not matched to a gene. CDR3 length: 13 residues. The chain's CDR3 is CASTRQGEDEQFF. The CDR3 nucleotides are TGTGCCAGCACCCGACAGGGAGAGGATGAGCAGTTCTTC. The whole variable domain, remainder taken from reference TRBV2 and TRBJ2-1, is EPEVTQTPSHQVTQMGQEVILRCVPISNHLYFYWYRQILGQKVEFLVSFYNNEISEKSEIFDDQFSVERPDGSNFTLKIRSTKLEDSAMYFCASTRQGEDEQFFGPGTRLTVL.

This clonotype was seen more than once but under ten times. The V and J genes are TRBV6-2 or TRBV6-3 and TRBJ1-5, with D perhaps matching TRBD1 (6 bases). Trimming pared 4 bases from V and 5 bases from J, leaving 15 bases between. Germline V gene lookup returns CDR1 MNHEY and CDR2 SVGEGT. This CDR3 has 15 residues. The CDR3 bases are TGTGCCAGCAGTTCCCTAATACAGGGACATCAGCCCCAGCATTTT. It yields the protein CASSSLIQGHQPQHF.

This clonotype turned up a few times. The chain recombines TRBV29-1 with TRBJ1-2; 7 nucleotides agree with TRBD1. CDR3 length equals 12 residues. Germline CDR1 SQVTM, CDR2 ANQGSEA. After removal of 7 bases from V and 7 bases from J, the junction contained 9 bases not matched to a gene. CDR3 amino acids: CSAGTEGFGYTF. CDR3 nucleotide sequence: TGCAGCGCCGGGACAGAGGGGTTTGGCTACACCTTC.

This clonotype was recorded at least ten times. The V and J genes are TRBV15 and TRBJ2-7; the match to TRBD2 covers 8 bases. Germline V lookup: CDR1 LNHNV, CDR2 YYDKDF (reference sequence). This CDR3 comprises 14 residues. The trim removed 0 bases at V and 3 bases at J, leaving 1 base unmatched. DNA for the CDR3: TGTGCCACCAGCAGAGATCGGGGGGGCTACGAGCAGTACTTC. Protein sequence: CATSRDRGGYEQYF. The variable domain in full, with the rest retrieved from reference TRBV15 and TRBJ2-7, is DAMVIQNPRYQVTQFGKPVTLSCSQTLNHNVMYWYQQKSSQAPKLLFHYYDKDFNNEADTPDNFQSRRPNTSFCFLDIRSPGLGDTAMYLCATSRDRGGYEQYFGPGTRLTVT.

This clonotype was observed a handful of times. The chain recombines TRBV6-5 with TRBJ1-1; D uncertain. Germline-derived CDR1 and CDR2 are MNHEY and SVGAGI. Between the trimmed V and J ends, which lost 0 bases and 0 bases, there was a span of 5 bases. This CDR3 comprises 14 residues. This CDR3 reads CASSYSNLNTEAFF. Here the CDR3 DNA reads TGTGCCAGCAGTTACTCGAACCTGAACACTGAAGCTTTCTTT.

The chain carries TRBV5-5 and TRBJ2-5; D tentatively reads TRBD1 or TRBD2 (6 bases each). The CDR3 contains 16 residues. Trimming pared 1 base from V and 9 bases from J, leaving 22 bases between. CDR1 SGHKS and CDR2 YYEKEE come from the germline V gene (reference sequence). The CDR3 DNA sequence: TGTGCCAGCAGCTTGTTAGTGGGGGGCGCCGGGTGGGCCCAGTACTTC. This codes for CASSLLVGGAGWAQYF.

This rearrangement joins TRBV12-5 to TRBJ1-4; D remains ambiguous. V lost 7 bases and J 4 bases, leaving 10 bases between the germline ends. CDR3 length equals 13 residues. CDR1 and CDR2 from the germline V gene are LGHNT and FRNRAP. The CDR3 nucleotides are TGTGCTAGTGAGTCGGGGAATAATGAAAAACTGTTTTTT. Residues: CASESGNNEKLFF.

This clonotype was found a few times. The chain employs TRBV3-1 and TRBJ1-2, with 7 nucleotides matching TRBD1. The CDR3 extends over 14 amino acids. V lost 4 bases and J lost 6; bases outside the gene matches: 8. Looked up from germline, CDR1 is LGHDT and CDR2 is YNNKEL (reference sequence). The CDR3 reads CASSLGGYQDGYTF. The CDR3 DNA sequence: TGTGCCAGCAGCCTAGGGGGCTACCAGGATGGCTACACCTTC. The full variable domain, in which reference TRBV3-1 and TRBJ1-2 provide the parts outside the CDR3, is DTAVSQTPKYLVTQMGNDKSIKCEQNLGHDTMYWYKQDSKKFLKIMFSYNNKELIINETVPNRFSPKSPDKAHLNLHINSLELGDSAVYFCASSLGGYQDGYTFGSGTRLTVV.

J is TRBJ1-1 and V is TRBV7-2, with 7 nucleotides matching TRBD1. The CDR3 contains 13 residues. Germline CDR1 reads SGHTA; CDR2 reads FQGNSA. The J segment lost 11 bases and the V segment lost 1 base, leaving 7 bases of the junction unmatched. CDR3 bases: TGTGCCAGCAGCTTAGTAAGGGACAGCGGGGCTTTCTTT. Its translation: CASSLVRDSGAFF.